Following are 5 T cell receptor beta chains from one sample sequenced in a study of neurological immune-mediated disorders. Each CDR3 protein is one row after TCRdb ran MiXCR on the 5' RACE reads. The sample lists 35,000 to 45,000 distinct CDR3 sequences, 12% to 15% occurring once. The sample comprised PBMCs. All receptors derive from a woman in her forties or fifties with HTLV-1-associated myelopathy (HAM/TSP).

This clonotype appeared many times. The CDR3 loop is CASSLKGQGSSPLHF. The CDR3 DNA reads as TGCGCCAGCAGCTTAAAGGGCCAGGGTAGTTCACCCCTCCACTTT. The chain has TRBV5-1 and TRBJ1-6; possible D gene TRBD1, 5 bases. CDR1 is SGHRS, CDR2 YFSETQ, per germline. Trimming took off 2 bases at V and 9 bases at J, with 15 bases between the two ends. This CDR3 region has 15 residues.

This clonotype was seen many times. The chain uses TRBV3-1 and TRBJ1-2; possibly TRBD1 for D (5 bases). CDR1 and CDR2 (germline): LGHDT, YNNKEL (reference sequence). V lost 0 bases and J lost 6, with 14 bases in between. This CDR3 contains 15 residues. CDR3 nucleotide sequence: TGTGCCAGCAGCCAAGAAACGCAGGGATTCCATGGCTACACCTTC. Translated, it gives CASSQETQGFHGYTF.

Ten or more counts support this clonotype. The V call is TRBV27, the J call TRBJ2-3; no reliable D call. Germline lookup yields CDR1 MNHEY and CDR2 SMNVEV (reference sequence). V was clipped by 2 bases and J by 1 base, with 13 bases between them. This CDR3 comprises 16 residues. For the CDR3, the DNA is TGTGCCAGCAGTTTAGCGGCCGGGTCCCGCACAGATACGCAGTATTTT. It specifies CASSLAAGSRTDTQYF.

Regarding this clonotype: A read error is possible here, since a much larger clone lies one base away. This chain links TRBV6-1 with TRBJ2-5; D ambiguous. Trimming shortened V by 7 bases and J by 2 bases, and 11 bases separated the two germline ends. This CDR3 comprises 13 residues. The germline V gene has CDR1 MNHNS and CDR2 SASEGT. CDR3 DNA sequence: TGTGCCAGCATCCTACTCCGTCAAGAGACCCAGTACTTC. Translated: CASILLRQETQYF.

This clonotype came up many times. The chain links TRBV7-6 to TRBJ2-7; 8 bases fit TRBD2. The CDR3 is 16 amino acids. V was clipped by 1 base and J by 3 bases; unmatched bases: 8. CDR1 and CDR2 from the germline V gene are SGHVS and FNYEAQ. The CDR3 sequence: CASSLEPGGEGYEQYF. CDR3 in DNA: TGTGCCAGCAGCTTAGAGCCCGGGGGGGAGGGCTACGAGCAGTACTTC.